This passage covers 23 T cell receptor beta chains from one sample sequenced in a study of blood T cell repertoires in COVID-19. Clones were read by immunoSEQ multiplex PCR, and TCRdb kept only the in-frame ones, dropping some. The table has around 280,000 clones, 87% seen once. What was sequenced was PBMCs or T cells enriched from blood (not recorded which). The source of these receptors is a middle-aged woman who had recovered from COVID-19.

The CDR3: CASSRSTTYEQYF. The DNA for the CDR3 is TGTGCCAGCAGCCGCTCCACTACCTACGAGCAGTACTTC. The chain recombines TRBV11-3 with TRBJ2-7; D unresolved. The CDR3 contains 13 residues. The germline V and J ends were trimmed by 5 bases and 2 bases, with 10 bases remaining between them. Germline V CDR1 and CDR2: SGHNT, YENEEA.

This chain joins TRBV7-3 and TRBJ2-7; TRBD2 aligns across 9 bases. CDR1 SGHTA and CDR2 FQGTGA come from the germline V gene. The CDR3 covers 13 residues. V lost 5 bases and J lost 3; bases outside the gene matches: 2. The CDR3 protein is CASSERGDYEQYF. CDR3 nucleotide sequence: TGTGCCAGCAGCGAGCGGGGGGACTACGAGCAGTACTTC.

V and J are TRBV15 and TRBJ1-1; D unclear. V shed 0 bases and J shed 0 bases, with 8 bases lying between them. Germline loops: CDR1 LNHNV, CDR2 YYDKDF (reference sequence). This CDR3 spans 15 amino acids. The CDR3 DNA is TGTGCCACCAGCAGAGAACAGTCCATGAACACTGAAGCTTTCTTT. It translates to CATSREQSMNTEAFF.

The chain has TRBV9 and TRBJ2-3, with D possibly being TRBD1 (6 bases). CDR1 is SGDLS and CDR2 is YYNGEE in the germline V gene. This CDR3 is built from 15 residues. Trimming stripped 0 bases from V and 0 bases from J, with 8 bases between. In DNA form, the CDR3 reads TGTGCCAGCAGCGTAGGGGACACCAGCACAGATACGCAGTATTTT. It translates to CASSVGDTSTDTQYF.

The genes are TRBV27 and TRBJ2-6, with unresolved D. V was trimmed by 0 bases and J by 4 bases, leaving 7 bases between them. The CDR3 is 15 residues long. Looked up from germline, CDR1 is MNHEY and CDR2 is SMNVEV (reference sequence). CDR3 loop: CASSLSATGANVLTF. The CDR3 DNA sequence: TGTGCCAGCAGTTTATCTGCTACCGGGGCCAACGTCCTGACTTTC.

The chain combines TRBV7-2 with TRBJ2-3; a possible D gene is TRBD1 (5 bases). V lost 1 base to trimming and J lost 3 bases, with 11 bases between them. Germline-derived CDR1 and CDR2 are SGHTA and FQGNSA. This CDR3 has 15 residues. CDR3 region: CASSLGQLPTDTQYF. CDR3 DNA: TGTGCCAGCAGCTTAGGACAGCTGCCTACAGATACGCAGTATTTT.

This chain links TRBV30 with TRBJ1-4, with D possibly TRBD1 on 6 matching bases. Trimming took off 4 bases at V and 4 bases at J, with 10 bases between the two ends. CDR3 length: 13 residues. Looked up from germline, CDR1 is GTSNPN and CDR2 is SVGIG (reference sequence). CDR3 loop: CAWNRDINEKLFF. CDR3 coding DNA: TGTGCCTGGAATCGGGACATTAATGAAAAACTGTTTTTT.

The count of this clone is one. The chain carries TRBV12-5 and TRBJ2-1; 9 bases match TRBD2. The CDR3 is made up of 16 amino acids. Losses at the gene ends were 4 bases for V and 5 bases for J; bases not matched to a gene: 9. Germline CDR1 is LGHNT and CDR2 is FRNRAP. As DNA, the CDR3 is TGTGCTAGTGGTTCCGCTAGCGGGATTAGTCACAATGAGCAGTTCTTC. It encodes CASGSASGISHNEQFF.

This clone was observed once. The chain recombines TRBV6-2 or TRBV6-3 with TRBJ2-7; 7 bases are a match to TRBD2. Trimming cost V 4 bases and J 7 bases; bases outside gene matches: 13. The CDR3 extends over 15 amino acids. Germline loops: CDR1 MNHEY, CDR2 SVGEGT. The CDR3 protein is CASSLALFAGVEQYF. The CDR3 coding sequence is TGTGCCAGCAGTTTGGCCCTATTCGCGGGAGTGGAGCAGTACTTC.

The chain joins TRBV29-1 to TRBJ1-5, with D possibly being TRBD1 (6 bases). V was pared by 6 bases and J by 3 bases, with 15 bases between. The V gene's germline CDR1 is SQVTM and CDR2 ANQGSEA. This CDR3 is 14 amino acids long. The CDR3 nucleotides are TGCAGCGTGCGTGGAGGGGGGGCCAATCAGCCCCAGCATTTT. This gives the protein CSVRGGGANQPQHF.

This chain connects TRBV6-6 to TRBJ2-1; 10 positions match TRBD2. CDR1 is MNHNY, CDR2 SVGAGI, per germline (reference sequence). Trimming cost V 5 bases and J 0 bases; bases outside gene matches: 1. The CDR3 runs 15 residues. The CDR3 protein is CASSPSGSSYNEQFF. The CDR3 nucleotides are TGTGCCAGCAGTCCTAGCGGGAGCTCCTACAATGAGCAGTTCTTC.

This clone occurred once. The genes are TRBV5-4 and TRBJ2-7; 7 nucleotides match TRBD1. The CDR3 runs to 15 residues. V lost 3 bases, J lost 3 bases, and 9 bases stayed unmatched. The germline gives CDR1 SGHNT, CDR2 YYREEE (reference sequence). The chain's CDR3 is CASSSRQGSIYEQYF. For the CDR3, the DNA is TGTGCCAGCAGCTCCCGACAGGGTAGTATCTACGAGCAGTACTTC.

About this clone: The sample has other DNA sequences that encode this CDR3 too. The rearrangement links TRBV28 to TRBJ1-6; TRBD1 is a possible D gene (6 bases). This CDR3 is built from 16 residues. V was pared by 6 bases and J by 0 bases, with 12 bases between. CDR1 and CDR2 (germline): MDHEN, SYDVKM. DNA for the CDR3: TGTGCCAGCAGACAAACAGGGAGCTCCTATAATTCACCCCTCCACTTT. This gives the protein CASRQTGSSYNSPLHF. The entire variable domain, with the rest obtained from reference TRBV28 and TRBJ1-6, is as follows: DVKVTQSSRYLVKRTGEKVFLECVQDMDHENMFWYRQDPGLGLRLIYFSYDVKMKEKGDIPEGYSVSREKKERFSLILESASTNQTSMYLCASRQTGSSYNSPLHFGNGTRLTVT.

Note on this clone: Distinct nucleotide sequences in the sample also encode this CDR3. This chain connects TRBV6-5 to TRBJ2-7, with a tentative D call TRBD2 (5 bases). The length of the CDR3 is 13 residues. V lost 5 bases and J 1 base, leaving 9 bases between the germline ends. The V gene's germline CDR1 is MNHEY and CDR2 SVGAGI. CDR3 sequence: CASSPRGSYEQYF. DNA for the CDR3: TGTGCCAGCAGTCCACGGGGTTCCTACGAGCAGTACTTC.

This chain connects TRBV3-1 (or the pseudogene TRBV3-2) to TRBJ1-5; unclear D gene. Germline CDR1 is LGHDT and CDR2 is YNNKEL (reference sequence). The V end was cut by 1 base, the J end by 7 bases, with 8 bases between. The CDR3 covers 13 residues. CDR3 sequence (DNA): TGTGCCAGCAGCCAAGGGGAGGTGCAGCCCCAGCATTTT. It translates to CASSQGEVQPQHF.

The chain combines TRBV18 with TRBJ1-2, with 7 bases matching TRBD1. In germline, CDR1 is KGHSH, CDR2 LQKENI. The CDR3 spans 14 residues. Trimming took 3 bases from V and 5 from J; bases not matched to a gene: 6. DNA for the CDR3: TGTGCCAGCTCACCTACCCGGGACAGTTATGGCTACACCTTC. Its protein product is CASSPTRDSYGYTF.

The rearrangement links TRBV2 to TRBJ1-1; D possibly corresponds to TRBD1 (6 bases). Looked up from germline, CDR1 is SNHLY and CDR2 is FYNNEI. The CDR3 spans 13 residues. Trimming pared 8 bases from V and 3 bases from J, leaving 13 bases between. The CDR3 loop is CASSGGADTEAFF. The CDR3 DNA follows: TGTGCCAGCTCGGGGGGCGCGGACACTGAAGCTTTCTTT.

The CDR3 nucleotides are TGTGCCAGCAGCCCTCGGGGACTAGCCCAAGAGACCCAGTACTTC. As protein: CASSPRGLAQETQYF. The chain has TRBV4-2 and TRBJ2-5; 9 nucleotides line up with TRBD2. The V gene end was trimmed by 4 bases and the J gene end by 1 base; junction bases not matched to a gene: 4. Germline CDR1 and CDR2: LGHNA and YNFKEQ. The CDR3 totals 15 residues.

The rearrangement uses TRBV15 and TRBJ2-5, with no clear D. V lost 4 bases to trimming and J lost 0 bases, with 6 bases between them. Germline V gene sequence: CDR1 LNHNV, CDR2 YYDKDF (reference sequence). This CDR3 is 13 amino acids long. CDR3: CATSIQYQETQYF. CDR3 DNA sequence: TGTGCCACCAGCATACAGTACCAAGAGACCCAGTACTTC.

This chain joins TRBV9 and TRBJ1-4; D is ambiguous. V was cut by 4 bases and J by 5 bases, with 18 bases left in between. The germline V gene encodes CDR1 SGDLS and CDR2 YYNGEE. The CDR3 is 16 amino acids. DNA for the CDR3: TGTGCCAGCAGCCAGCGCGGAGGGTCCGGGAATGAAAAACTGTTTTTT. Translated: CASSQRGGSGNEKLFF. Filled out from reference TRBV9 and TRBJ1-4, the complete variable domain reads DSGVTQTPKHLITATGQRVTLRCSPRSGDLSVYWYQQSLDQGLQFLIQYYNGEERAKGNILERFSAQQFPDLHSELNLSSLELGDSALYFCASSQRGGSGNEKLFFGSGTQLSVL.

V is TRBV28 and J is TRBJ1-1, with 9 bases aligning to TRBD1. This CDR3 spans 15 amino acids. V lost 8 bases to trimming and J lost 5 bases; unmatched junction nucleotides: 12. Germline CDR1 and CDR2: MDHEN and SYDVKM. CDR3 protein: CASDPGGQGSTEAFF. The CDR3, as DNA: TGTGCCAGCGATCCGGGGGGACAGGGAAGTACTGAAGCTTTCTTT.

V gene TRBV3-1 (or the pseudogene TRBV3-2) combines with J gene TRBJ2-7; 8 bases match TRBD2. This CDR3 has 14 residues. CDR1 and CDR2 (germline): LGHDT, YNNKEL (reference sequence). V lost 4 bases, J lost 3 bases, and 5 bases stayed unmatched. CDR3 sequence (DNA): TGTGCCAGCAGCCCCCGGACTAGCCTCTACGAGCAGTACTTC. It specifies CASSPRTSLYEQYF.

The chain uses TRBV7-9 and TRBJ2-1, with D unclear. The germline V and J ends were trimmed by 1 base and 1 base, with 20 bases remaining between them. Germline V gene data show CDR1 as SEHNR and CDR2 as FQNEAQ (reference sequence). The CDR3 extends over 19 amino acids. The CDR3 loop is CASSLVSSNPYFSYNEQFF. The CDR3 nucleotides are TGTGCCAGCAGCTTAGTATCGTCTAACCCTTATTTTTCCTACAATGAGCAGTTCTTC.